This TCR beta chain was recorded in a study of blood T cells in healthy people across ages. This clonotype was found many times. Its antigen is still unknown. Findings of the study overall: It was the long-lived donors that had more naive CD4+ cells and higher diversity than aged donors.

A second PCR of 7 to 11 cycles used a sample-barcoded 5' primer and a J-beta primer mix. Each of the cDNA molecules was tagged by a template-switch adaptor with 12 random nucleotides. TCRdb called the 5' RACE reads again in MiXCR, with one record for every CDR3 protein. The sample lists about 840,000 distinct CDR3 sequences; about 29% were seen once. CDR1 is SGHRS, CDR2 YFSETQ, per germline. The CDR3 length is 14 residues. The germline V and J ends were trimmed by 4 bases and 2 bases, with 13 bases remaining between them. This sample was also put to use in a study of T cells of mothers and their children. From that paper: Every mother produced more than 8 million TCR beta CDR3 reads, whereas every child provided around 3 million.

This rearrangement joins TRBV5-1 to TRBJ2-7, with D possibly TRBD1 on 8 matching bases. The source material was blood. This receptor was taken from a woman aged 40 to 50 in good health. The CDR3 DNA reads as TGCGCCAGCAGCGGCACAGGGGGGGCCTACGAGCAGTACTTC. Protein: CASSGTGGAYEQYF.